Each of the 9 T cell receptor beta chains below was sequenced from the same sample in a study of cytomegalovirus exposure and HLA in healthy donors. PCR amplification relied on 60 Vbeta primers (plus 13 Jbeta primers). Clones were sequenced by immunoSEQ multiplex PCR, and TCRdb holds only the in-frame ones, with some missing. Of 150,000 to 200,000 clones in the sample, roughly 84% are singletons; the top ten hold 0.2% to 0.3%. The sequenced material came from PBMCs. These receptor sequences come from a girl in the first two years of life in good health and CMV-seronegative.

The chain joins TRBV28 to TRBJ1-1; TRBD1 matches at 9 bases. In germline, CDR1 is MDHEN, CDR2 SYDVKM. This CDR3 region has 14 residues. After removal of 4 bases from V and 5 bases from J, the junction contained 5 bases not matched to a gene. The CDR3 protein is CASSWKTGGTEAFF. As DNA, the CDR3 is TGTGCCAGCAGTTGGAAGACAGGGGGGACTGAAGCTTTCTTT.

The chain has TRBV7-8 and TRBJ1-4, with D tentatively TRBD1 (5 bases). Germline assignment: CDR1 SGHVS and CDR2 FQNEAQ. The germline V and J ends were trimmed by 5 bases and 1 base, with 8 bases remaining between them. The CDR3 has 14 amino acids. DNA for the CDR3: TGTGCCAGCAGCCTCGACAGAACTAATGAAAAACTGTTTTTT. Translating gives CASSLDRTNEKLFF.

This rearrangement joins TRBV9 to TRBJ2-6, with TRBD1 identical over 8 bases. Germline loops: CDR1 SGDLS, CDR2 YYNGEE. Trimming took 2 bases from V and 2 from J; bases not matched to a gene: 6. This CDR3 spans 17 amino acids. CDR3 sequence reads: CASSVPAGGAGANVLTF. As DNA, the CDR3 is TGTGCCAGCAGCGTCCCCGCAGGGGGCGCTGGGGCCAACGTCCTGACTTTC. Combining the CDR3 with reference TRBV9 and TRBJ2-6 gives the whole variable domain DSGVTQTPKHLITATGQRVTLRCSPRSGDLSVYWYQQSLDQGLQFLIQYYNGEERAKGNILERFSAQQFPDLHSELNLSSLELGDSALYFCASSVPAGGAGANVLTFGAGSRLTVL.

The V and J genes are TRBV18 and TRBJ2-3; TRBD1 is a possible D gene (5 bases). This CDR3 is 16 amino acids long. Trimming removed 6 bases from V and 6 bases from J, with 22 bases in between. Germline V gene sequence: CDR1 KGHSH, CDR2 LQKENI. The CDR3 nucleotides read TGTGCCAGCTCGCCAACTCCCCAGGGAATTTGGGATACGCAGTATTTT. It specifies CASSPTPQGIWDTQYF.

The gene calls are TRBV4-1 and TRBJ2-3; 8 bases match TRBD2. The CDR3 consists of 17 residues. Per the germline V gene, CDR1 is MGHRA and CDR2 is YSYEKL. V dropped 7 bases and J dropped 2; count of bases not matched to a gene: 14. The CDR3 region is CASTPKPRLAPTDTQYF. CDR3 DNA: TGCGCCAGCACTCCCAAACCCCGACTAGCGCCCACAGATACGCAGTATTTT.

Regarding this clone: An end of the junction differs from the germline gene, which may be a read error. The chain is built from TRBV13 and TRBJ2-3, with 7 positions matching TRBD1. Germline V CDR1 and CDR2: PRHDT, FYEKMQ (reference sequence). The CDR3 sequence is 15 residues long. CDR3 region: CASSSTGTVTHTQYF. The DNA for the CDR3 is TGTGCCAGCAGCTCGACGGGGACAGTCACACATACGCAGTATTTT.

The chain joins TRBV11-1 to TRBJ1-1; D might be TRBD1 (5 bases). Germline V CDR1 and CDR2: SGHAT, FQDESV (reference sequence). This CDR3 region has 18 residues. V lost 6 bases and J 3 bases, leaving 26 bases between the germline ends. This chain's CDR3 is CASRARLGSGEGYTEAFF. The DNA of the CDR3 is TGTGCCAGCAGGGCCCGCCTTGGGTCGGGGGAAGGGTACACTGAAGCTTTCTTT. Full variable domain (rest looked up from reference TRBV11-1 and TRBJ1-1): EAEVAQSPRYKITEKSQAVAFWCDPISGHATLYWYRQILGQGPELLVQFQDESVVDDSQLPKDRFSAERLKGVDSTLKIQPAELGDSAMYLCASRARLGSGEGYTEAFFGQGTRLTVV.

This chain links TRBV7-9 with TRBJ1-1; D unresolved. The CDR3 extends over 14 amino acids. CDR1 is SEHNR, CDR2 FQNEAQ, per germline (reference sequence). V shed 3 bases and J shed 0 bases, with 8 bases lying between them. The DNA of the CDR3 is TGTGCCAGCAGCTTGGAGCCTATGAACACTGAAGCTTTCTTT. Translating it yields CASSLEPMNTEAFF.

This clone was observed once. The chain joins TRBV19 to TRBJ1-3, with D tentatively TRBD1 (5 bases). The V end lost 1 base, the J end lost 0 bases, and 16 bases lay between the germline ends. The germline V gene has CDR1 LNHDA and CDR2 SQIVND (reference sequence). The CDR3 has 18 amino acids. In DNA, the CDR3 is TGTGCCAGTAGTATAGTACTGTCGCGACAGTACTCTGGAAACACCATATATTTT. Protein sequence: CASSIVLSRQYSGNTIYF.